Below, 7 T cell receptor beta chains from the same sample are listed, as sequenced in a study of cytomegalovirus exposure and HLA in healthy donors. Researchers ran the PCR with 60 Vbeta and 13 Jbeta primers. Libraries were prepared by immunoSEQ multiplex PCR; TCRdb keeps only in-frame clonotypes and omits some of them. The repertoire shows 90,000 to 100,000 clones; the top ten hold 3% to 4%. The material sequenced was PBMCs. These receptors all stem from a woman younger than 45 in good health and CMV-seronegative.

V gene TRBV29-1 combines with J gene TRBJ1-1; TRBD1 might be the D (5 bases). Germline V gene data show CDR1 as SQVTM and CDR2 as ANQGSEA. The V end lost 5 bases, the J end lost 0 bases, and 10 bases lay between the germline ends. The CDR3 has 13 amino acids. This CDR3 is CSVQTVMNTEAFF. CDR3 DNA: TGCAGCGTTCAGACAGTTATGAACACTGAAGCTTTCTTT.

The rearrangement links TRBV5-6 to TRBJ1-3, with D possibly matching TRBD1 (5 bases). V was cut by 2 bases and J by 2 bases, with 11 bases left in between. This CDR3 is built from 15 residues. The germline V gene has CDR1 SGHDT and CDR2 YYEEEE. The CDR3 sequence is CASSFRTPPGNTIYF. In DNA, the CDR3 is TGTGCCAGCAGCTTCCGGACACCACCTGGAAACACCATATATTTT.

J is TRBJ1-2 and V is TRBV6-5; D gene ambiguous. Deletions cut 5 bases from V and 1 base from J, with 11 bases between. Germline lookup yields CDR1 MNHEY and CDR2 SVGAGI. The CDR3 sequence is 14 residues long. CDR3 nucleotide sequence: TGTGCCAGCAGTACCGGAACAGTTAACTATGGCTACACCTTC. This encodes CASSTGTVNYGYTF.

The chain has TRBV29-1 and TRBJ2-5; perhaps TRBD1 as D (6 bases). This CDR3 comprises 14 residues. Germline loops: CDR1 SQVTM, CDR2 ANQGSEA. Trimming cost V 3 bases and J 2 bases, with 13 bases left between them. CDR3 coding DNA: TGCAGCGTTGACCCGGACAGAACTCAAGAGACCCAGTACTTC. This translates into CSVDPDRTQETQYF.

The V gene is TRBV28, the J gene TRBJ1-5, with a tentative D call TRBD1 (6 bases). Germline V gene sequence: CDR1 MDHEN, CDR2 SYDVKM. The CDR3 length is 15 residues. V shed 3 bases and J shed 2 bases, with 11 bases lying between them. CDR3 residues: CASSLGGAGNQPQHF. DNA for the CDR3: TGTGCCAGCAGTTTGGGGGGGGCAGGCAATCAGCCCCAGCATTTT.

CDR3 sequence reads: CAISGQGARNIQYF. The CDR3 DNA reads as TGTGCCATCAGTGGACAGGGGGCGCGGAACATTCAGTACTTC. The rearrangement uses TRBV10-3 and TRBJ2-4; TRBD1 agrees at 10 bases. Per germline, CDR1 ENHRY and CDR2 SYGVKD. The CDR3 totals 14 residues. After removal of 4 bases from V and 7 bases from J, the junction contained 4 bases not matched to a gene.

This sequence joins TRBV4-1 and TRBJ1-1, with D perhaps matching TRBD1 (5 bases). Trimming took 0 bases from V and 3 from J, leaving 17 bases between them. The length of the CDR3 is 17 residues. CDR1 and CDR2 (germline): MGHRA, YSYEKL. The CDR3 sequence: CASSQEYGGEEDTEAFF. CDR3 coding DNA: TGCGCCAGCAGCCAAGAATATGGAGGGGAAGAGGACACTGAAGCTTTCTTT.